This T cell receptor (beta chain) is drawn from a study of tumor-infiltrating lymphocytes in primary liver carcinoma. Broader study findings: Less overlap was seen in tumor-adjacent and tumor-blood pairs than in tumor region pairs. There was no comparison of CD4+ and CD8+ repertoires, as samples were bulk unsorted. Tumors and blood were compared for top-250-clone fraction, and tumors had the significantly higher value (p = 0.039).

Priming with a constant-region primer yielded TCR beta cDNA from 400 to 500 ng total RNA. A slightly modified ARM-PCR protocol with three nested multiplex PCR rounds produced these TCR beta libraries. The first two PCR rounds, around 10 cycles each, used TRBV1-TRBV30 forward primers and a C-beta reverse primer. TCRdb recomputed calls from the multiplex PCR reads with MiXCR, one row per CDR3 protein. The table has about 180,000 distinct CDR3 sequences, 60% seen once. Comments on this clonotype: Its antigen is as yet unknown.

The CDR3 has 15 amino acids. Germline V gene lookup returns CDR1 SEHNR and CDR2 FQNEAQ (reference sequence). The trim removed 4 bases at V and 1 base at J, leaving 6 bases unmatched. Germline DNA was also extracted, with blood RNA taken from unsorted whole blood. The study enrolled treatment-naive patients with chronic HBV infection. The sequencing sample was made of peripheral blood. The chain is built from TRBV7-9 and TRBJ1-1, with 7 nucleotides matching TRBD1. The origin of this receptor is a man aged 35-49 years with primary liver carcinoma and hepatitis B virus infection. CDR3 in DNA: TGTGCCAGCAGCTATCCCCGGACAGGGAACACTGAAGCTTTCTTT. Protein: CASSYPRTGNTEAFF. Full variable domain (missing parts from reference TRBV7-9 and TRBJ1-1): DTGVSQNPRHKITKRGQNVTFRCDPISEHNRLYWYRQTLGQGPEFLTYFQNEAQLEKSRLLSDRFSAERPKGSFSTLEIQRTEQGDSAMYLCASSYPRTGNTEAFFGQGTRLTVV.